A selection of T cell receptor beta chains follows, all from one sample in a study of OX40 agonist ivuxolimab in advanced cancers. Profiling relied on immunoSEQ multiplex PCR, and the TCRdb table lists in-frame clones only, not all of them. The data contain around 79,000 clones, 65% to 90% of them singletons. Sequencing used CD4+ or CD8+ T cells sorted from blood, obtained in a trial of the OX40 agonist ivuxolimab. These receptor sequences come from an adult with an advanced solid tumor such as melanoma, head and neck, liver or kidney cancer. CDR3s leave out the opening cysteine and the closing phenylalanine or tryptophan. A row's size may be missing; if present it is once, few, many or a size class.

size	V	J	CDR3
few	TRBV9	TRBJ1-3	ASSVGMAAGSGNTIY
-	TRBV5-4	TRBJ2-3	ASSSSGQGTDTQY
-	TRBV10-3	TRBJ2-1	AISPGQGASYNEQF
-	TRBV5-1	TRBJ2-7	ASSLGSGLYEQY
once	TRBV6-6	TRBJ1-1	ASSYSKDRRPTEAF
-	TRBV7-3	TRBJ2-2	ASREQGTGELF
-	TRBV11-2	TRBJ2-1	ASSLGGNSYNEQF
-	TRBV9	TRBJ2-5	ASSIWGSGGETQY
-	TRBV27	TRBJ1-5	ASSFEGTGGQPQH
-	TRBV5-8	TRBJ1-4	ASSLRGWGEKLF
-	TRBV7-9	TRBJ1-3	ASSRPGSSGNTIY
-	TRBV4-1	TRBJ1-4	ASSQDPPGSNEKLF
-	TRBV7-9	TRBJ1-3	ASRGGGRRPGNTIY
-	TRBV6-1	TRBJ2-1	ASSVPSLNRVPQF
-	TRBV27	TRBJ1-5	ASSFDGGGPQH
-	TRBV7-6	TRBJ2-2	ASSSWTGGEGYTGELF
-	TRBV5-1	TRBJ2-5	ASSLAQGARETQY
-	TRBV5-4	TRBJ2-3	ASSLKGSGTDTQY
-	TRBV9	TRBJ2-2	ASSVKTNTGELF
once	TRBV5-1	TRBJ2-1	ASSFQGATSYNEQF
-	TRBV5-1	TRBJ1-2	ASSLQGEGYT
few	TRBV5-1	TRBJ1-3	ASKEQTSGNTIY
-	TRBV29-1	TRBJ2-7	SFLGGPTQGTYEQY
-	TRBV5-4	TRBJ2-3	ASSLGGSTDTQY
-	TRBV6-5	TRBJ2-1	ASRSDGSREQF
-	TRBV5-1	TRBJ2-1	ASSLGGQSSYNEQF